What follows is one TCR beta chain and its context. Its antigen is not known. This sample stems from a study of T cells after yellow fever vaccination. Study results and limitations: Detected again after the booster were most primary-vaccination clones, at roughly 95% CD4 and 88% CD8.

TCRdb fed the 5' RACE reads into MiXCR, producing one record per CDR3 protein. The sample includes 350,000 to 450,000 distinct CDR3 sequences, around a sixth of them seen just once. The TCR was taken from a man in his late teens or twenties who received the YFV17D yellow fever vaccine. The sample in question was PBMCs, obtained before the yellow fever booster vaccination.

CDR3 region: CASSAPVMTGELFF. As DNA, the CDR3 is TGCGCCAGCAGCGCCCCGGTGATGACCGGGGAGCTGTTTTTT. The chain joins TRBV5-1 to TRBJ2-2, with unresolved D. Between the trimmed V and J ends, which lost 4 bases and 5 bases, there was a span of 12 bases. The V gene's germline CDR1 is SGHRS and CDR2 YFSETQ. This CDR3 has 14 residues.